This T cell receptor (beta chain) was found in a study of blood T cell repertoires in COVID-19. Overall study context: T cells, B-cell-depleted T cells, or PBMCs provided the cDNA or gDNA that served as material.

Study members were between 18 and 89 years old and lived in 25 or so US regions. Two negative PCRs, clearance, or symptom resolution characterized the recovered Cohort 3 donors. Authors' processing steps: Nucleated cell number was recorded as an estimate derived from reference gene primer amplification. Sequenced by immunoSEQ multiplex PCR; TCRdb stores in-frame clones only, minus some. That table is the source of V, J and clone size, and D and trimming were worked out from the DNA. The sample has about 390,000 clones, approximately 87% seen once. The table lists this clone with a few counts. One end of the junction fails to match germline, which may point to a read error. Source material: PBMCs or T cells enriched from blood (not recorded which). This receptor was taken from a woman in her 50s who had recovered from COVID-19.

For the CDR3, the DNA is TGTGCCAGCAGCCACGGGACAGGGAACCCTGAAGCTTTCTTT. It yields the protein CASSHGTGNPEAFF. The chain joins TRBV7-9 to TRBJ1-1; TRBD1 matches 9 bases. This CDR3 spans 14 amino acids. The germline gives CDR1 SEHNR, CDR2 FQNEAQ (reference sequence).